This T cell receptor beta chain was sequenced in a study of spatial heterogeneity in lung cancer. Study results and limitations: Ubiquitous, expanded tumor-derived TCRs were more frequently observed in blood at resection than at follow-up.

This CDR3 spans 17 amino acids. Germline trimming cut 6 bases from V and 6 bases from J; bases unmatched to any gene: 15. Details on this clonotype: Antigen specificity is unknown.

Time point indicated: sample taken at primary tumor resection. Whole RNA, isolated from tumor, nontumor lung or frozen PBMC, was sequenced without prior sorting. One entry per CDR3 protein results from TCRdb running MiXCR on the 5' RACE reads. The data show fewer than 20,000 distinct CDR3 sequences, approximately 18% seen once. This chain links TRBV12-3 or TRBV12-4 with TRBJ1-5; 9 nucleotides match TRBD1. The receptor was derived from a male donor with early-stage non-small cell lung cancer. Sequenced material: PBMCs, taken at surgery. The CDR3 is CASSPIMGQGISQPQHF. Here the CDR3 DNA reads TGTGCCAGCAGCCCCATTATGGGACAGGGTATAAGTCAGCCCCAGCATTTT.